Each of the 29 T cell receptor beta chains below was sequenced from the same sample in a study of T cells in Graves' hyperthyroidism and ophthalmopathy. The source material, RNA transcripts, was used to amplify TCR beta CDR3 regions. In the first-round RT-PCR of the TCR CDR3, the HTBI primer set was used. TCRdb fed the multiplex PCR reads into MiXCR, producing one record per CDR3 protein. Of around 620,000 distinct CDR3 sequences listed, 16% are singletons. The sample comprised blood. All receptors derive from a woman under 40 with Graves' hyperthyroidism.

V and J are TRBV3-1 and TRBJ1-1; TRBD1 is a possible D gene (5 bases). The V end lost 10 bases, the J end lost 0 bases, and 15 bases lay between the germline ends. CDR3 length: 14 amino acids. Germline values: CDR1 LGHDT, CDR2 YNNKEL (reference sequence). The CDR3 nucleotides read TGTGCCACCCGGAGAAGGGGCCTGAACACTGAAGCTTTCTTT. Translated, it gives CATRRRGLNTEAFF.

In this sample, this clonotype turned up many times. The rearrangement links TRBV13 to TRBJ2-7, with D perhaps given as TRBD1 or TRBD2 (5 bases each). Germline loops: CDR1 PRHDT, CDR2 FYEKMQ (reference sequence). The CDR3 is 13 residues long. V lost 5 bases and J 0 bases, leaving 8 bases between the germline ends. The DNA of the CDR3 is TGTGCCAGCAGCGGGGACGTCTCCTACGAGCAGTACTTC. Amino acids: CASSGDVSYEQYF.

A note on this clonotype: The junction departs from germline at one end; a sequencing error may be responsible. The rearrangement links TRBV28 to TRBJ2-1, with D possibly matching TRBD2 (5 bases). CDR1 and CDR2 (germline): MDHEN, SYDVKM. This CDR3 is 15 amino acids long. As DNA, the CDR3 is TGTGCCAGCAGTTTGTCGGGGAGCTCCTGCAATGAGCAGTTCTTC. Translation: CASSLSGSSCNEQFF.

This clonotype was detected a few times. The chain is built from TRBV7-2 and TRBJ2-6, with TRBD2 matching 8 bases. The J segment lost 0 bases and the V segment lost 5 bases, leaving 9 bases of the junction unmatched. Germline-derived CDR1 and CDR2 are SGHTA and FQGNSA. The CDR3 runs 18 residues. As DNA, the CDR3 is TGTGCCAGCAGCATGGACCAGCGGGGGAGCTCTGGGGCCAACGTCCTGACTTTC. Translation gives CASSMDQRGSSGANVLTF.

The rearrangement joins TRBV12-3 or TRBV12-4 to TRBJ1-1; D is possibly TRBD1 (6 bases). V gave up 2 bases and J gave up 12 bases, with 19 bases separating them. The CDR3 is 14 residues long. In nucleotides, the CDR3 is TGTGCCAGCAGTTTAAATGTGGGGGGGGCGAGACCTTTCTTT. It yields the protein CASSLNVGGARPFF.

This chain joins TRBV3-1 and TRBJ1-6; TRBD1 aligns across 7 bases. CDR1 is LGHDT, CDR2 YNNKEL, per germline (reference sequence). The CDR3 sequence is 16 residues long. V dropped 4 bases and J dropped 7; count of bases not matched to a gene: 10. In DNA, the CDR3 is TGTGCCAGCAGCCTTGAGACAGGGTATGGGAATTCACCCCTCCACTTT. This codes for CASSLETGYGNSPLHF.

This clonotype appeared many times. The CDR3 protein is CASSSGLEQYF. As DNA, the CDR3 is TGTGCCAGCAGTTCTGGTCTCGAGCAGTACTTC. The rearrangement uses TRBV7-9 and TRBJ2-7; unclear D gene. Germline-derived CDR1 and CDR2 are SEHNR and FQNEAQ (reference sequence). V was trimmed by 6 bases and J by 6 bases, leaving 9 bases between them. The CDR3 loop spans 11 amino acids.

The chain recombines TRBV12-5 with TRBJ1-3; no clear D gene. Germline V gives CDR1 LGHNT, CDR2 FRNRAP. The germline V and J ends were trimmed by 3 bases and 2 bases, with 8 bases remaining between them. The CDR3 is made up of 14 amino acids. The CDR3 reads CASGFLVTGNTIYF. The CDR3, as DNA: TGTGCTAGTGGTTTTCTTGTGACTGGAAACACCATATATTTT.

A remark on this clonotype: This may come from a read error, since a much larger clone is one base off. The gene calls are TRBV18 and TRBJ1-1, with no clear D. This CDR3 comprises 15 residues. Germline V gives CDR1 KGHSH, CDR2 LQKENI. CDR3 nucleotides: TGTGCCAGCTCACCATCTAAGACCTACTCGGCTGACGCTTTCTTT. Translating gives CASSPSKTYSADAFF.

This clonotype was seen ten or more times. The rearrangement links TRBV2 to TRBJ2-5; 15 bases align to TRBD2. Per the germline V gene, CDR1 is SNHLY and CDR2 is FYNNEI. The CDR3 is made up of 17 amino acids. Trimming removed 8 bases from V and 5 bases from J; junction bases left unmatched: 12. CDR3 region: CASVDSGLAGGRETQYF. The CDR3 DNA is TGTGCCAGCGTTGACAGCGGACTAGCGGGAGGGCGGGAGACCCAGTACTTC.

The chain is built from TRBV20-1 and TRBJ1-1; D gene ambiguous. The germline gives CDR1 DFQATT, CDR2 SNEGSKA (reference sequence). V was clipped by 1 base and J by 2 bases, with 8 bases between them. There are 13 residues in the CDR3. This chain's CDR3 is CSARVHSNTEAFF. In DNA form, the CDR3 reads TGCAGTGCTAGAGTTCACAGCAACACTGAAGCTTTCTTT.

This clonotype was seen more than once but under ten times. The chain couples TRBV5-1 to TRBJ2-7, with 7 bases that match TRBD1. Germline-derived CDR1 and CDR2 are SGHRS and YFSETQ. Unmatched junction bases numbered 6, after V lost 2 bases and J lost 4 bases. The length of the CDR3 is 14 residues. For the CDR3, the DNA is TGCGCCAGCAGCTTCAGACAGGGCCTGTACGAGCAGTACTTC. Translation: CASSFRQGLYEQYF.

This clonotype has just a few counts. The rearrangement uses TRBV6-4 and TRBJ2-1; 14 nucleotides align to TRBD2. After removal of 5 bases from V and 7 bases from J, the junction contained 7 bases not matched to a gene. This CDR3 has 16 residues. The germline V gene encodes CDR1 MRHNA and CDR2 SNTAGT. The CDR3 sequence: CASSTTSGRAVNEQFF. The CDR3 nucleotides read TGTGCCAGCAGTACGACTAGCGGGAGGGCGGTAAATGAGCAGTTCTTC.

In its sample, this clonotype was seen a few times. DNA for the CDR3: TGTGCCAGCACCCTGACTAGCGGGAGTAGCCATGAGCAGTTCTTC. This translates into CASTLTSGSSHEQFF. This chain connects TRBV28 to TRBJ2-1; TRBD2 matches at 12 bases. Germline CDR1 and CDR2: MDHEN and SYDVKM. The V gene end was trimmed by 7 bases and the J gene end by 8 bases; junction bases not matched to a gene: 9. The CDR3 extends over 15 amino acids.

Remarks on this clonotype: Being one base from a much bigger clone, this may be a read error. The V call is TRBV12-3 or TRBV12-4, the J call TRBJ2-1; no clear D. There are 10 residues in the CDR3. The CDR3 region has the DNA TGTGCCAGCAGTTTATTTGAGCGGTTCTTC. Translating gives CASSLFERFF.

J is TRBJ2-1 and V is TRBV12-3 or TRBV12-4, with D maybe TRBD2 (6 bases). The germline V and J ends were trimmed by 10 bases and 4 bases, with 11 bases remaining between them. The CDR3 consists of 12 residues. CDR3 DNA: TGTGCCACATCACTAGCTTACAATGAGCAGTTCTTC. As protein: CATSLAYNEQFF.

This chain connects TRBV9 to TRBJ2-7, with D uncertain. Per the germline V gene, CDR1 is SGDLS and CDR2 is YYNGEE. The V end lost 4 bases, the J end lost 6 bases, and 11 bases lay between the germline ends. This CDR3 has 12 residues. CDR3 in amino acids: CASSPVEAEQYF. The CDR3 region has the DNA TGTGCCAGCAGCCCTGTCGAGGCCGAGCAGTACTTC.

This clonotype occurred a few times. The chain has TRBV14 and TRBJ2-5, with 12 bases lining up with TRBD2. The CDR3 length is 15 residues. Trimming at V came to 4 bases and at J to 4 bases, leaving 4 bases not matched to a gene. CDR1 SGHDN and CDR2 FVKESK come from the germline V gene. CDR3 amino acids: CASSPPGLAGETQYF. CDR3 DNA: TGTGCCAGCAGCCCTCCGGGACTAGCGGGAGAGACCCAGTACTTC.

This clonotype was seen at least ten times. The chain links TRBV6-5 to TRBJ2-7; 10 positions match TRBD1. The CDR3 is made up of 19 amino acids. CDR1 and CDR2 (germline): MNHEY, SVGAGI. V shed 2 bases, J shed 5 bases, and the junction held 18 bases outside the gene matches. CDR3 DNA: TGTGCCAGCAGTTACCCGATTAAGGAACCGGGACAGGGGTACCACGAGCAGTACTTC. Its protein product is CASSYPIKEPGQGYHEQYF.

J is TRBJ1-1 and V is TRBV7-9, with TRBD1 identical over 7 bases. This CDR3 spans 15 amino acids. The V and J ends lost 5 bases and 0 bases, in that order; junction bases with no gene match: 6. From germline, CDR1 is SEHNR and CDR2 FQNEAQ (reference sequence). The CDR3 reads CASSVQTGLNTEAFF. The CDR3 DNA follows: TGTGCCAGCAGCGTCCAGACAGGGTTGAACACTGAAGCTTTCTTT. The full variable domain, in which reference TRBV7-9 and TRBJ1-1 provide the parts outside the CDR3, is DTGVSQNPRHKITKRGQNVTFRCDPISEHNRLYWYRQTLGQGPEFLTYFQNEAQLEKSRLLSDRFSAERPKGSFSTLEIQRTEQGDSAMYLCASSVQTGLNTEAFFGQGTRLTVV.

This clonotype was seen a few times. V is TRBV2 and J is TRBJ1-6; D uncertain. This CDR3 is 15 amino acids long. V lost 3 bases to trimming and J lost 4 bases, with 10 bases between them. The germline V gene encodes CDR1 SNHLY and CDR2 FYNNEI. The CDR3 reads CASSEGGRYNSPLHF. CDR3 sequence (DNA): TGTGCCAGCAGTGAGGGCGGCAGGTATAATTCACCCCTCCACTTT.

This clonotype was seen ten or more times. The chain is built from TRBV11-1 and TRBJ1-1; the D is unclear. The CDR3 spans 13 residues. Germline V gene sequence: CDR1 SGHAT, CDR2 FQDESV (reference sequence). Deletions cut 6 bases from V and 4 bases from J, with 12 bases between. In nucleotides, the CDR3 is TGTGCCAGCAGATTTTTGGGTGGCACTGAAGCTTTCTTT. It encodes CASRFLGGTEAFF.

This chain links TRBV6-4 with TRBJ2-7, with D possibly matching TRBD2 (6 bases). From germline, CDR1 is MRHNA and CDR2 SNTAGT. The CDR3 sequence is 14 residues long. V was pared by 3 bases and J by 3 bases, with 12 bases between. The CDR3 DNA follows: TGTGCCAGCAGTGAAGGGCAGGAGGGCTACGAGCAGTACTTC. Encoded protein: CASSEGQEGYEQYF.

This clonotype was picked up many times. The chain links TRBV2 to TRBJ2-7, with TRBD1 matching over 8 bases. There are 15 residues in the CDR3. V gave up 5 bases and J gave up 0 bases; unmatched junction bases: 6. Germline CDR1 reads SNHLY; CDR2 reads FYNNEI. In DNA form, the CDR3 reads TGTGCCAGCAGTCGCGGACAGGGCGCCTCCTACGAGCAGTACTTC. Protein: CASSRGQGASYEQYF.

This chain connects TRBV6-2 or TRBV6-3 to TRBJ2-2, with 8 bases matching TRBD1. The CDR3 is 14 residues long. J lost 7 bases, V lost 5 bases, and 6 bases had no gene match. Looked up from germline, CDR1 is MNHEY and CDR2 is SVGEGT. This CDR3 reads CASSTGGNDGELFF. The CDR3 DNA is TGTGCCAGCAGTACAGGGGGTAATGACGGGGAGCTGTTTTTT.

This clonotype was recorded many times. CDR3 residues: CASSGRSWADTQYF. Written as DNA, the CDR3 is TGTGCCAGCAGTGGAAGGAGTTGGGCCGATACGCAGTATTTT. The chain links TRBV2 to TRBJ2-3, with no clear D. V was clipped by 4 bases and J by 6 bases, with 14 bases between them. The CDR3 length is 14 residues. The germline V gene encodes CDR1 SNHLY and CDR2 FYNNEI.

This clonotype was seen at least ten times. The CDR3 spells CASSLVAENTEAFF. The DNA for the CDR3 is TGTGCCAGCAGCTTAGTGGCAGAGAACACTGAAGCTTTCTTT. The V call is TRBV7-9, the J call TRBJ1-1; D not resolved. Germline V gives CDR1 SEHNR, CDR2 FQNEAQ (reference sequence). This CDR3 has 14 residues. Trimming took off 1 base at V and 1 base at J, with 7 bases between the two ends.

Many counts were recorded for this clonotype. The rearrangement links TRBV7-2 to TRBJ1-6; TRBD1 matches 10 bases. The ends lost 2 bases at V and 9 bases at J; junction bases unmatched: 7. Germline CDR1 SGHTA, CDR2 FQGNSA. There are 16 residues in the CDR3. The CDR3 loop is CASSLRGDRGISPLHF. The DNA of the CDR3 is TGTGCCAGCAGCTTAAGGGGGGACAGGGGTATTTCACCCCTCCACTTT.

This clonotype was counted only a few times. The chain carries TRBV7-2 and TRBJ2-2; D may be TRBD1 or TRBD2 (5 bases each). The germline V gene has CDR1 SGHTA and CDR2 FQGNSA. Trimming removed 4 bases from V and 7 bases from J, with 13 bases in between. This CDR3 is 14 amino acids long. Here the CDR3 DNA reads TGTGCCAGCAGCTCGGGACGAGCGATCGGGGAGCTGTTTTTT. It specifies CASSSGRAIGELFF.